Listed below are T cell receptor beta chains from one sample, sequenced in a study of long-term antiretroviral therapy in people with HIV. Clones were read by immunoSEQ multiplex PCR, and TCRdb kept only the in-frame ones, dropping some. The sample carries 19,000 or so clones, more than 70% recorded once. The source was unsorted PBMCs, collected at the start of antiretroviral therapy, before treatment. The receptor source for this set is a woman aged 35 to 49 with HIV. The CDR3 runs from the conserved cysteine through the conserved F or W.

CDR3	V	length	J
CASSYSSLAGNQPQHF	TRBV6-5	16	TRBJ1-5
CASRLTGGSGGYTF	TRBV27	14	TRBJ1-2
CASSLGQDYGYTF	TRBV7-6	13	TRBJ1-2
CASSMGTASYEQYF	TRBV19	14	TRBJ2-7
CASSFGTGGRANYGYTF	TRBV28	17	TRBJ1-2
CASTPDGTGGDGYTF	TRBV6-5	15	TRBJ1-2
CASSLALSYIEQFF	TRBV7-2	14	TRBJ2-1
CASSQPLDRAGYTF	TRBV4-1	14	TRBJ1-2
CASSPASVNTEAFF	TRBV18	14	TRBJ1-1
CASSLTKRDRETQYF	TRBV5-1	15	TRBJ2-5
CASSEFGNGNTIYF	TRBV25-1	14	TRBJ1-3